The entry below gives a single TCR beta chain sequence along with its context. Per the original methods: Reference gene primer amplification yielded estimated nucleated cell counts. TCRdb's copy holds only in-frame clones and misses some; the assay was immunoSEQ multiplex PCR. The DNA was the basis for D and trimming; V, J and clone size are from that table. The sample lists over 110,000 clones, approximately 91% seen once, with 1.8% in the top ten. The entry originates in a study of blood T cell repertoires in COVID-19. Study at large: The United States, Italy and Spain were the sources of the acute and convalescent COVID-19 samples.

The length of the CDR3 is 14 residues. The trim removed 8 bases at V and 10 bases at J, leaving 15 bases unmatched. Germline values: CDR1 KGHDR, CDR2 SFDVKD. Sequencing input: peripheral blood. The source of this sequence is a man in his 70s with acute or convalescent COVID-19. V gene TRBV24-1 combines with J gene TRBJ1-1; TRBD1 aligns across 7 bases. CDR3 nucleotide sequence: TGTGCCACCATTGACAGGGTTAACACTGAAGGAGCTTTCTTT. Translating gives CATIDRVNTEGAFF.